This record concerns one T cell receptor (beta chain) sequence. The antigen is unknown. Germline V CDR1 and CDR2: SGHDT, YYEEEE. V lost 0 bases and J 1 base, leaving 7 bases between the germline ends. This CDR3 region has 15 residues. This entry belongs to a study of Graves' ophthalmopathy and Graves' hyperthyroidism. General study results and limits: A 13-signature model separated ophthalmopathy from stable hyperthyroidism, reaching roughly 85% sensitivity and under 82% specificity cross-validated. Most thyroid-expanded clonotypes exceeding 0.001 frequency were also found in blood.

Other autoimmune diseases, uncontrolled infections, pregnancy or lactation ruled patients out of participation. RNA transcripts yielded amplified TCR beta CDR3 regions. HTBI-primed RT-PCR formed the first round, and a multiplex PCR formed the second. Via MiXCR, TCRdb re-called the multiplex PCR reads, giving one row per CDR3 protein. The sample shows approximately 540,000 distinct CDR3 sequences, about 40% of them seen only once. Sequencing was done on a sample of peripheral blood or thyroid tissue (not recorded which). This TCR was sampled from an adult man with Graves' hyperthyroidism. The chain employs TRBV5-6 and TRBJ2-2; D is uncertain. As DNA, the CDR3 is TGTGCCAGCAGCTTGGAGTTGGAGAACACCGGGGAGCTGTTTTTT. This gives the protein CASSLELENTGELFF.